This note documents a single T cell receptor (beta chain) sequence. Its cognate antigen is unknown. TCRdb re-derived calls from the RT-PCR reads in MiXCR, one entry per CDR3 protein. This sample has about 520,000 distinct CDR3 sequences; about 10% occur once, and the top ten carry around 12%. The data were obtained in a study of response to subunit inactivated influenza vaccine. The CDR3 spans 15 residues. V dropped 5 bases and J dropped 1 base, with 17 bases sitting between them. Germline V gives CDR1 DFQATT, CDR2 SNEGSKA (reference sequence). Findings and limits, study-wide: The study's authors posited that every seasonal influenza vaccination enlists few new T cells.

The clonotype was recovered from a man in his fifties who received an inactivated influenza vaccine. The rearrangement joins TRBV20-1 to TRBJ1-1, with D unresolved. Sequencing was performed on PBMCs from blood, taken about 40 days after vaccination. CDR3 sequence reads: CSAPRVDTANTEAFF. The CDR3 nucleotides read TGCAGTGCTCCCCGGGTAGATACAGCGAACACTGAAGCTTTCTTT.